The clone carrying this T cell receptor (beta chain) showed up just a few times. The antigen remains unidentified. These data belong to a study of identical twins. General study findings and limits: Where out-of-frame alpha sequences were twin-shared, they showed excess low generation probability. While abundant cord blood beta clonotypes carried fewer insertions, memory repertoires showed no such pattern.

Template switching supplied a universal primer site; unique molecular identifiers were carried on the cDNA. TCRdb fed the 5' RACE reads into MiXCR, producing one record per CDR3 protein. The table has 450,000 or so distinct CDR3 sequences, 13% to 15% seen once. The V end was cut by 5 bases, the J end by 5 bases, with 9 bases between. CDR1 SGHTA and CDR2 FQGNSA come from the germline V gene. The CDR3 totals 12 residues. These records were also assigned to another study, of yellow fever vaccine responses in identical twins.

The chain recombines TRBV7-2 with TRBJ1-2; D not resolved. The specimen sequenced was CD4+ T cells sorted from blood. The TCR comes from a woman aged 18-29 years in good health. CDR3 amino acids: CASSIDIYGYTF. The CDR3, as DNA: TGTGCCAGCAGCATAGACATTTATGGCTACACCTTC.